A selection of T cell receptor beta chains follows, all from one sample in a study of shared clonotypes between healthy human individuals. Using immunoSEQ multiplex PCR, the repertoire was profiled, and TCRdb retains in-frame clones only, with some absent. The sample carries some 1,900,000 clones, approximately 94% recorded once. Input material: naive CD8+ T cells sorted from blood. The receptors here all came from a man aged 18 to 29 in good health. Both conserved end residues are part of each CDR3. The order of the fields is D gene, J gene, V gene, clone size, CDR3 length, CDR3 DNA, CDR3 protein. The D gene is left open where the match is weak. A row's size may be missing; if present it is once, few, many or a size class.

NA | TRBJ1-4 | TRBV27 | NA | 16 | TGTGCCAGCAGTAGCCACGTGGCAGGCCCTAATGAAAAACTGTTTTTT | CASSSHVAGPNEKLFF
NA | TRBJ2-1 | TRBV29-1 | NA | 10 | TGCAGCGTTGGAAACAATGAGCAGTTCTTC | CSVGNNEQFF
NA | TRBJ2-7 | TRBV6-6 | once | 13 | TGTGCCAGCAGCTACGACAGAGACTACGAGCAGTACTTC | CASSYDRDYEQYF
NA | TRBJ1-3 | TRBV19 | NA | 15 | TGTGCCAGTTCTCTCCGATATACGCTGGATAACACCATATATTTT | CASSLRYTLDNTIYF
NA | TRBJ2-3 | TRBV4-3 | NA | 14 | TGCGCCAGCAGCCGGGACACTCTCACAGATACGCAGTATTTT | CASSRDTLTDTQYF
NA | TRBJ1-2 | TRBV6-6 | once | 14 | TGTGCCAGCAGTTATACATCCTTTAACTATGGCTACACCTTC | CASSYTSFNYGYTF
NA | TRBJ1-3 | TRBV30 | NA | 13 | TGTGCCTGGAGTGTAAGTGGTGGAAACACCATATATTTT | CAWSVSGGNTIYF
NA | TRBJ2-7 | TRBV19 | NA | 13 | TGTGCCAGTAGTATAACCGGCTCCTACGAGCAGTACTTC | CASSITGSYEQYF
NA | TRBJ2-3 | TRBV27 | once | 14 | TGTGCCAGCAGTTTAGCCCTTGGCACAGATACGCAGTATTTT | CASSLALGTDTQYF
TRBD1 | TRBJ2-3 | TRBV2 | NA | 14 | TGTGCCAGCCTTACTCAGGGGGCCGTAGATACGCAGTATTTT | CASLTQGAVDTQYF
NA | TRBJ2-7 | TRBV4-1 | NA | 16 | TGCGCCAGCAGCCAAAGCGTCGGCGGACCCCGCTACGAGCAGTACTTC | CASSQSVGGPRYEQYF
NA | TRBJ1-2 | TRBV13 | NA | 13 | TGTGCCAGCAGCCGGACAGCTAACTATGGCTACACCTTC | CASSRTANYGYTF
TRBD2 | TRBJ2-5 | TRBV5-1 | NA | 15 | TGCGCCAGCAGCCCGGAGGGAGGGCACCCAGAGACCCAGTACTTC | CASSPEGGHPETQYF
NA | TRBJ1-4 | TRBV10-2 | once | 17 | TGCGCCAGCAGTGTCGGAGGGGAAGGGGAAACTAATGAAAAACTGTTTTTT | CASSVGGEGETNEKLFF
NA | TRBJ1-3 | TRBV4-1 | NA | 15 | TGCGCCAGCAGCCAAGAGACCGGGACGGGAAACACCATATATTTT | CASSQETGTGNTIYF
NA | TRBJ1-4 | TRBV9 | NA | 15 | TGTGCCAGCAGCGTAGACGGGACAACTAATGAAAAACTGTTTTTT | CASSVDGTTNEKLFF
NA | TRBJ1-5 | TRBV6-1 | NA | 12 | TGTGCCAGCAGTGGAGGATCCGGGACCCAGCATTTT | CASSGGSGTQHF
TRBD1 | TRBJ1-2 | TRBV28 | NA | 14 | TGTGCCAGCAGCCATTATCCGGGACAGGGGGGTAGCACCTTC | CASSHYPGQGGSTF
NA | TRBJ1-2 | TRBV5-5 | NA | 15 | TGTGCCAGCAGCTTTCTAACTGGCCCGGACTATGGCTACACCTTC | CASSFLTGPDYGYTF
TRBD2 | TRBJ2-1 | TRBV4-1 | NA | 17 | TGCGCCAGCAGCCTAAAGGGCCTAGCGGCTTCCCTCAATGAGCAGTTCTTC | CASSLKGLAASLNEQFF
NA | TRBJ2-1 | TRBV7-9 | NA | 11 | TGTGCCAGCAGAGGGGGAAATGAGCAGTTCTTC | CASRGGNEQFF
NA | TRBJ1-4 | TRBV6-1 | NA | 15 | TGTGCCAGCAGTGAACTGGGGGGAGTTAATGAAAAACTGTTTTTT | CASSELGGVNEKLFF
NA | TRBJ2-7 | TRBV7-8 | once | 16 | TGTGCCAGCAGCTTTGGAGGGGGCGAACCCACCTACGAGCAGTACTTC | CASSFGGGEPTYEQYF
NA | TRBJ1-2 | TRBV4-1 | NA | 14 | TGCGCCAGCAGCCAAGGGACAGTGGGAATCGGCTACACCTTC | CASSQGTVGIGYTF
NA | TRBJ2-3 | TRBV27 | NA | 16 | TGTGCCAGCAGTTCCCTCTTCGTGGCTAGCGTTGATACGCAGTATTTT | CASSSLFVASVDTQYF
NA | TRBJ1-5 | TRBV6-5 | NA | 15 | TGTGCCAGCAGTTCCTCGGGGGAGAGCAATCAGCCCCAGCATTTT | CASSSSGESNQPQHF
NA | TRBJ2-2 | TRBV7-6 | NA | 15 | TGTGCCAGCAGCTTAGAGGGGGGAGGCACCGGGGAGCTGTTTTTT | CASSLEGGGTGELFF
TRBD2 | TRBJ2-7 | TRBV27 | NA | 16 | TGTGCCAGCAGGCCCACGGGACTAGCGGGAGTCCACGAGCAGTACTTC | CASRPTGLAGVHEQYF
NA | TRBJ2-7 | TRBV14 | NA | 14 | TGTGCCAGCAGCCAGGTGGGCAGGGGCTACGAGCAGTACTTC | CASSQVGRGYEQYF
NA | TRBJ1-5 | TRBV30 | NA | 15 | TGTGCCTGGAGTATGTGGGGGGAGGGGGATCAGCCCCAGCATTTT | CAWSMWGEGDQPQHF
NA | TRBJ2-2 | TRBV7-6 | NA | 14 | TGTGCCAGCAGCTTAAGTGGGGACACCGGGGAGCTGTTTTTT | CASSLSGDTGELFF
TRBD1 | TRBJ2-1 | TRBV9 | once | 17 | TGTGCCAGCAGCGTAGGAGGTGGACAGGGGGCTTACAATGAGCAGTTCTTC | CASSVGGGQGAYNEQFF
NA | TRBJ2-3 | TRBV9 | NA | 14 | TGTGCCAGCAGCGTAGTAGCGGAGGCAGATACGCAGTATTTT | CASSVVAEADTQYF
TRBD2 | TRBJ2-1 | TRBV5-6 | NA | 15 | TGTGCCAGCAGCCCCGGGACTAGCGGGAGCAATGAGCAGTTCTTC | CASSPGTSGSNEQFF
TRBD2 | TRBJ2-3 | TRBV6-5 | NA | 16 | TGTGCCAGCAGTTACGTACTAGCGGGGGGCACAGATACGCAGTATTTT | CASSYVLAGGTDTQYF
NA | TRBJ2-7 | TRBV28 | NA | 16 | TGTGCCAGCAGTGATTTCCCCGAGGGGTCTCGGAACGAGCAGTACTTC | CASSDFPEGSRNEQYF
NA | TRBJ1-3 | TRBV27 | NA | 13 | TGTGCCAGTAAGCGGGGGGATGGAAACACCATATATTTT | CASKRGDGNTIYF